The rows below give T cell receptor beta chains drawn from one sample of a study of T cell repertoires in cytomegalovirus infection. MiXCR was run by TCRdb on the reads, yielding one entry per CDR3 protein. The top ten clones hold less than 15% of a sample with some 350,000 distinct CDR3 sequences, roughly a third of them seen once. Antigen specificity for these receptors is unknown. Here the sequenced sample was cultured PBMCs, taken from culture after CMV antigen stimulation. Source of these receptors: a human donor in good health (CMV status not recorded). Some clones in this sample may be carry-over from other donors' samples. Both conserved end residues are part of each CDR3. The D gene is left open where the match is weak. Expanded clones get a size class; other rows say once, few or many, or leave the size out.

>TRBV7-2|few|15|TRBJ2-7|TRBD1
CASSLGQGTLGEQYF
TGTGCCAGCAGCTTAGGACAGGGGACCTTGGGCGAGCAGTACTTC
>TRBV7-2|many|16|TRBJ2-3|-
CASSLINHPIRDTQYF
TGTGCCAGCAGCTTAATCAATCATCCCATCCGGGATACGCAGTATTTT
>TRBV7-9|few|16|TRBJ1-4|-
CASSLSGLRLNEKLFF
TGTGCCAGCAGCTTATCTGGTCTTCGACTTAATGAAAAACTGTTTTTT
>TRBV29-1|few|12|TRBJ2-1|-
CSVGGPGNEQFF
TGCAGCGTTGGCGGGCCCGGCAATGAGCAGTTCTTC
>TRBV5-1|-|15|TRBJ2-1|-
CASSFINTPHREQFF
TGCGCCAGCAGCTTCATCAACACGCCACACCGGGAGCAGTTCTTC
>TRBV3-1|few|13|TRBJ1-1|-
CASSQEGNTEAFF
TGTGCCAGCAGCCAAGAAGGTAACACTGAAGCTTTCTTT
>TRBV7-9|-|11|TRBJ2-1|-
CASRRNNEQFF
TGTGCCAGCAGACGGAACAATGAGCAGTTCTTC
>TRBV5-4|-|13|TRBJ2-3|TRBD1
CASRDQGANTQYF
TGTGCCAGCAGGGATCAGGGGGCTAATACGCAGTATTTT
>TRBV25-1|-|17|TRBJ2-1|-
CASSERMVREVYNEQFF
TGTGCCAGCAGTGAAAGAATGGTGCGGGAAGTCTACAATGAGCAGTTCTTC
>TRBV7-2|many|15|TRBJ2-3|-
CASRAQGRAGDTQYF
TGTGCCAGCAGGGCACAGGGGAGGGCCGGAGATACGCAGTATTTT
>TRBV7-8|-|15|TRBJ2-7|TRBD2
CASSSPSGLPYEQYF
TGTGCCAGCAGCTCTCCTAGCGGGCTCCCCTACGAGCAGTACTTC
>TRBV20-1|-|15|TRBJ1-2|TRBD1
CSARWIETGKILRTF
TGCAGTGCTAGGTGGATTGAGACAGGGAAAATCTTGAGGACCTTC
>TRBV12-3/TRBV12-4|-|17|TRBJ2-3|TRBD2
CASSIGLAGGGPDTQYF
TGTGCCAGCAGTATCGGACTAGCGGGGGGTGGCCCAGATACGCAGTATTTT
>TRBV6-2/TRBV6-3|few|12|TRBJ2-3|-
CASRPQGNTQYF
TGTGCCAGCAGGCCACAGGGAAATACGCAGTATTTT
>TRBV20-1|-|16|TRBJ2-7|TRBD2
CSATSSQRGYTYEQYF
TGCAGTGCCACCAGTTCCCAGCGGGGCTACACCTACGAGCAGTACTTC
>TRBV4-1|-|19|TRBJ2-2|TRBD2
CASSQQPGTSGTNTGELFF
TGCGCCAGCAGCCAACAGCCCGGGACTAGCGGTACGAACACCGGGGAGCTGTTTTTT
>TRBV11-2|few|15|TRBJ1-4|-
CASSLEGRSNEKLFF
TGTGCCAGCAGCTTAGAGGGACGAAGTAATGAAAAACTGTTTTTT
>TRBV20-1|-|11|TRBJ1-2|TRBD1
CSAPGQDGYTF
TGCAGTGCTCCGGGACAGGATGGCTACACCTTC
>TRBV7-2|few|14|TRBJ1-1|-
CASSLMGRDTEAFF
TGTGCCAGCAGCTTAATGGGCAGGGACACTGAAGCTTTCTTT
>TRBV19|few|14|TRBJ1-2|-
CASTPRDLARGYTF
TGTGCCAGTACCCCAAGGGACCTCGCCCGCGGCTACACCTTC
>TRBV3-1|-|15|TRBJ2-2|-
CASSQGLKGSGELFF
TGTGCCAGCAGCCAAGGACTCAAAGGGTCCGGGGAGCTGTTTTTT
>TRBV2|-|14|TRBJ2-3|-
CASRQDRSTDTQYF
TGTGCCAGCCGTCAGGACCGAAGCACAGATACGCAGTATTTT
>TRBV28|-|14|TRBJ1-6|TRBD1
CASSSGTVVSPLHF
TGTGCCAGCAGTTCCGGGACAGTAGTTTCACCCCTCCACTTT
>TRBV6-8|-|13|TRBJ2-3|-
CASSRYRADTQYF
TGTGCCAGCAGCCGATACAGGGCAGATACGCAGTATTTT
>TRBV6-6|few|19|TRBJ1-5|TRBD1
CASRERPIQGRHSNQPQHF
TGTGCCAGCAGGGAGCGACCCATACAGGGGCGGCATAGCAATCAGCCCCAGCATTTT
>TRBV7-6|few|14|TRBJ2-7|-
CASVPGGGSYEQYF
TGTGCCAGCGTCCCAGGGGGGGGAAGCTACGAGCAGTACTTC
>TRBV20-1|-|11|TRBJ2-1|-
CSARDKGEQFF
TGCAGTGCTAGAGATAAAGGAGAGCAGTTCTTC
>TRBV27|-|13|TRBJ2-1|TRBD2
CVSGGSRHNEQFF
TGTGTCTCGGGCGGGAGTAGGCACAATGAGCAGTTCTTC
>TRBV7-8|-|15|TRBJ1-3|-
CASSLRGKGGNTIYF
TGTGCCAGCAGTCTTCGCGGGAAAGGGGGAAACACCATATATTTT
>TRBV20-1|-|16|TRBJ1-4|-
CSAEQGYAGRNEKLFF
TGCAGTGCAGAACAGGGCTACGCGGGGAGGAATGAAAAACTGTTTTTT
>TRBV5-4|-|16|TRBJ2-6|-
CASAPNTPSGANVLTF
TGTGCCAGCGCGCCTAATACACCCTCTGGGGCCAACGTCCTGACTTTC
>TRBV5-4|few|14|TRBJ2-5|-
CASSLGQFQETQYF
TGTGCCAGCAGCTTGGGACAGTTCCAAGAGACCCAGTACTTC
>TRBV24-1|-|16|TRBJ2-1|TRBD2
CATSDSGLAGVVEQFF
TGTGCCACCAGTGATTCCGGACTAGCGGGAGTGGTTGAGCAGTTCTTC
>TRBV7-7|many|15|TRBJ2-1|-
CASSSGTRSYNEQFF
TGTGCTAGCAGCTCCGGGACACGGTCCTACAATGAGCAGTTCTTC
>TRBV6-2/TRBV6-3|few|14|TRBJ2-2|-
CASRPNSNTGELFF
TGTGCCAGCAGGCCGAACTCGAACACCGGGGAGCTGTTTTTT
>TRBV14|-|15|TRBJ2-3|TRBD2
CASSQETGRGYTQYF
TGTGCCAGCAGCCAAGAAACCGGGAGGGGGTATACGCAGTATTTT
>TRBV11-3|-|17|TRBJ2-1|TRBD2
CASRAGTSGRSYNEQFF
TGTGCCAGCAGGGCTGGGACTAGCGGGAGATCCTACAATGAGCAGTTCTTC
>TRBV14|few|19|TRBJ1-5|-
CASSQEVERVWGKNQPQHF
TGTGCCAGCAGCCAAGAGGTAGAGAGGGTGTGGGGTAAGAATCAGCCCCAGCATTTT
>TRBV27|-|14|TRBJ1-2|TRBD1
CASSSGTGSWGYTF
TGTGCCAGCAGTTCCGGGACAGGATCTTGGGGCTACACCTTC
>TRBV4-1|-|14|TRBJ1-1|-
CASSRVGGRTEAFF
TGCGCCAGCAGCCGGGTTGGGGGCAGGACTGAAGCTTTCTTT
>TRBV28|-|16|TRBJ1-1|TRBD1
CASSLPQGAGDTEAFF
TGTGCCAGCAGTCTTCCACAGGGGGCAGGAGACACTGAAGCTTTCTTT